This T cell receptor (beta chain) emerged from a study of blood T cell repertoires in COVID-19. The overall study: From T cells, B-cell-depleted T cells, or PBMCs came the material, which was cDNA or gDNA.

Germline V CDR1 and CDR2: SEHNR, FQNEAQ (reference sequence). This CDR3 region has 16 residues. V was clipped by 0 bases and J by 7 bases; unmatched bases: 2. Patients from Seattle were sampled longitudinally, starting during active infection. As originally analysed: Estimated nucleated cell counts came from reference gene primer amplification. Profiling relied on immunoSEQ multiplex PCR, and the TCRdb table lists in-frame clones only, not all of them. The V and J calls and clone size are taken from that table; D and trimming were inferred from the DNA. The top ten clones hold 3.5% to 4.5% of a sample with about 120,000 clones, nearly 90% of them seen once.

This TCR derives from a woman aged 60-75 years with COVID-19, enrolled during active disease. Sample: peripheral blood. This chain joins TRBV7-9 and TRBJ1-6; 11 bases line up with TRBD1. The CDR3 DNA sequence: TGTGCCAGCAGCTTAGCTCGGACAGGGGGCAATTCACCCCTCCACTTT. Amino acid sequence: CASSLARTGGNSPLHF. Drawing the rest from reference TRBV7-9 and TRBJ1-6, the complete variable domain is DTGVSQNPRHKITKRGQNVTFRCDPISEHNRLYWYRQTLGQGPEFLTYFQNEAQLEKSRLLSDRFSAERPKGSFSTLEIQRTEQGDSAMYLCASSLARTGGNSPLHFGNGTRLTVT.